This TCR beta chain derives from a study of blood T cells in healthy people across ages. Germline CDR1 is MGHRA and CDR2 is YSYEKL. The V gene lost 1 base and the J gene lost 0 bases, with 12 bases spanning the gap. The CDR3 extends over 17 amino acids. Findings and limits, study-wide: In older individuals, TCR beta diversity per million T cells was lower, falling roughly linearly with age.

PCR was performed a second time for roughly 7 to 12 cycles using a sample-barcoded 5' primer and a J-beta primer mix. Researchers report that a template-switch adaptor with 12 random nucleotides tagged each cDNA molecule. A single record per CDR3 protein comes from TCRdb applying MiXCR to the 5' RACE reads. Among 1.5 million to 2 million distinct CDR3 sequences listed, 25% to 30% were seen once. The donors, aged roughly 6 to 90, were healthy Caucasians from Russia. Every sample had a minimum of 7 million PBMCs isolated. This clonotype was seen repeatedly, ten times or more. Its antigen is not known. The gene calls are TRBV4-1 and TRBJ1-4, with D perhaps matching TRBD1 (6 bases). Sequencing used blood. This TCR was sampled from a young woman in good health. The CDR3 nucleotides read TGCGCCAGCAGCCAAGGGGGGGCGGGAGCAACTAATGAAAAACTGTTTTTT. It specifies CASSQGGAGATNEKLFF.